This TCR beta chain was identified during a study of blood T cell repertoires in COVID-19. Across the study: Acute and convalescent COVID-19 samples came from the United States, Italy and Spain. Sources were T cells, B-cell-depleted T cells, or PBMCs; the material itself was cDNA or gDNA.

The CDR3 contains 14 residues. The V gene's germline CDR1 is SGHTA and CDR2 FQGNSA. Germline trimming cut 5 bases from V and 2 bases from J; bases unmatched to any gene: 4. How the authors handled the data: Estimated nucleated cell counts came from reference gene primer amplification. The protocol was immunoSEQ multiplex PCR, while the TCRdb copy is restricted to in-frame clones and leaves out a portion. V, J and clone size were drawn from that table, and D and trimming were deduced from the DNA. The sample carries some 130,000 clones, roughly nine tenths recorded once. The chain has TRBV7-2 and TRBJ1-2; 8 bases agree with TRBD1. This clonotype was sampled from a man over 45 with active COVID-19. Input material: peripheral blood. The CDR3, as DNA: TGTGCCAGCAGCCAGGACAGGGAGAACTATGGCTACACCTTC. It specifies CASSQDRENYGYTF.